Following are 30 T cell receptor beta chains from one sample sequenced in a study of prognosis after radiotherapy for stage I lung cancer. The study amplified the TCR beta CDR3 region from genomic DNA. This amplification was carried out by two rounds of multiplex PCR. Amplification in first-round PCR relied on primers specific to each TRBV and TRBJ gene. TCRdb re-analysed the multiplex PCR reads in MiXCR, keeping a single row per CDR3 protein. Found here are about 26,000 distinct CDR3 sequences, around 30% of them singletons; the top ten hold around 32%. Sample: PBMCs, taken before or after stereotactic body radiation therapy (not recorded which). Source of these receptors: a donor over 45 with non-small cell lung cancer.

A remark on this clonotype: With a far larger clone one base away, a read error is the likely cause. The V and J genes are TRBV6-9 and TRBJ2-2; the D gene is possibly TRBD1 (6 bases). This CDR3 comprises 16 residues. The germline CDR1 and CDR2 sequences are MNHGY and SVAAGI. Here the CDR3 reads CAISEAFRTDTGELFF. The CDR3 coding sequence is TGTGCCATCAGTGAAGCGTTTCGGACAGACACCGGGGAGCTGTTTTTT.

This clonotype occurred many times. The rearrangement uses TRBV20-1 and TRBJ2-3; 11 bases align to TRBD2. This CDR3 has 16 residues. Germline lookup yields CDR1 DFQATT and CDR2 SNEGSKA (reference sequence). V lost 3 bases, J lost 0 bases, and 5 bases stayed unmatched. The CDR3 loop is CSARGLADISTDTQYF. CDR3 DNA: TGCAGTGCTAGGGGACTAGCGGATATAAGCACAGATACGCAGTATTTT.

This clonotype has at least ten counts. This chain's CDR3 is CATSDSRTGTYGYTF. In DNA, the CDR3 is TGTGCCACCAGTGATTCCCGGACAGGGACCTATGGCTACACCTTC. The chain recombines TRBV24-1 with TRBJ1-2; 8 bases match TRBD1. V gave up 2 bases and J gave up 4 bases; unmatched junction bases: 5. CDR1 is KGHDR, CDR2 SFDVKD, per germline. This CDR3 has 15 residues.

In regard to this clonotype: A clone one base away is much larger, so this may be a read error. The CDR3 spells CASTSDRNNEQFF. CDR3 nucleotides: TGTGCCAGCACCAGTGACAGAAACAATGAGCAGTTCTTC. V and J are TRBV12-3 or TRBV12-4 and TRBJ2-1, with D tentatively TRBD1 (5 bases). CDR3 length equals 13 residues. Trimming removed 7 bases from V and 5 bases from J, with 12 bases in between.

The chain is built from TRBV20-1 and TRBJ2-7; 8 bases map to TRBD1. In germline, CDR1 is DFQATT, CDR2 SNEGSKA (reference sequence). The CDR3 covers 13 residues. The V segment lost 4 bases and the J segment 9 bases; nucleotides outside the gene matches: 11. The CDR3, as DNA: TGCAGTGCTATAGATAGACAGGGGTCCGGGCAGTACTTC. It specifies CSAIDRQGSGQYF.

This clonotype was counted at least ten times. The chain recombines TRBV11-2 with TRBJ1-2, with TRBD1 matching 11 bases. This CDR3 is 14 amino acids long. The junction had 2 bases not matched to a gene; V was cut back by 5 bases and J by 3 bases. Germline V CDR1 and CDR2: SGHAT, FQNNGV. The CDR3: CASSPGQGDYGYTF. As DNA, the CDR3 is TGTGCCAGCAGCCCGGGACAGGGGGACTATGGCTACACCTTC.

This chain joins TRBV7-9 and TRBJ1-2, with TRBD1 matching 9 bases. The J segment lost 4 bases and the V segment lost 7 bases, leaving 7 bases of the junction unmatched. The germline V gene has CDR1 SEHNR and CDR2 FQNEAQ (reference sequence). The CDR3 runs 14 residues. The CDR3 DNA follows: TGTGCCAGCACCGGGACAGGGATATCCTATGGCTACACCTTC. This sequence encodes CASTGTGISYGYTF. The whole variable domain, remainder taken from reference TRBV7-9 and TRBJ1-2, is DTGVSQNPRHKITKRGQNVTFRCDPISEHNRLYWYRQTLGQGPEFLTYFQNEAQLEKSRLLSDRFSAERPKGSFSTLEIQRTEQGDSAMYLCASTGTGISYGYTFGSGTRLTVV.

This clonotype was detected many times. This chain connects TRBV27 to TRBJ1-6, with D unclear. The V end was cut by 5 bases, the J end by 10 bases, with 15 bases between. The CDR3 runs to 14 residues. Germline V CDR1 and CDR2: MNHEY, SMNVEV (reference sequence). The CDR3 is CASSVDGLLSPLHF. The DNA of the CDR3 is TGTGCCAGCAGTGTGGACGGTTTACTCTCACCCCTCCACTTT.

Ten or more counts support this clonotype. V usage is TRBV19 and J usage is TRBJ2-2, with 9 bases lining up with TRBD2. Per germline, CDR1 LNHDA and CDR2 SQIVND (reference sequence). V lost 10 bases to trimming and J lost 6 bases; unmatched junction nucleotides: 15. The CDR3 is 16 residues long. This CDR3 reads CATGGAGGVHPGELFF. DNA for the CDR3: TGTGCCACTGGGGGAGCGGGGGGAGTTCACCCCGGGGAGCTGTTTTTT.

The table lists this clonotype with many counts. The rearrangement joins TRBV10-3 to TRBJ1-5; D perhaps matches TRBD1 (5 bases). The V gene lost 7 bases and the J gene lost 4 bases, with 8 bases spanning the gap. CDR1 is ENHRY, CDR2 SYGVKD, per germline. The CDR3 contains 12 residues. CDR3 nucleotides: TGTGCCATCAAGGACACGAATCAGCCCCAGCATTTT. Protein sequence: CAIKDTNQPQHF.

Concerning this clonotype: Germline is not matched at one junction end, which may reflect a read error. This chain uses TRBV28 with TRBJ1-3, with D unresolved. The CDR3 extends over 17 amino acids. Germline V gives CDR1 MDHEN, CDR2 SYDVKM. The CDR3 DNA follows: TGTGCCAGCAGCCCCCCCCGTGAGGCATGCTCTGGAAACACTATATATTTT. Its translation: CASSPPREACSGNTIYF.

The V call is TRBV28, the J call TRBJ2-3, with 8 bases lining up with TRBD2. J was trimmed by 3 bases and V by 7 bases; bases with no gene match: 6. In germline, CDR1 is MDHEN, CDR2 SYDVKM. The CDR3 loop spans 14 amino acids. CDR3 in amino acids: CASKAGGGTDTQYF. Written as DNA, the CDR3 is TGTGCCAGCAAGGCGGGAGGAGGGACAGATACGCAGTATTTT.

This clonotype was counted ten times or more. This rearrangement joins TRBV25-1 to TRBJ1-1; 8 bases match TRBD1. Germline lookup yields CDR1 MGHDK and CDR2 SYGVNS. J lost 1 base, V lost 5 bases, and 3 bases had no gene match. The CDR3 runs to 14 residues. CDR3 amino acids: CASSLGQGNTEAFF. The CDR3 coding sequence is TGTGCCAGCAGTTTAGGACAGGGGAACACTGAAGCTTTCTTT. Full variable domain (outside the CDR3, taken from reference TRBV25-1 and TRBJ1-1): EADIYQTPRYLVIGTGKKITLECSQTMGHDKMYWYQQDPGMELHLIHYSYGVNSTEKGDLSSESTVSRIRTEHFPLTLESARPSHTSQYLCASSLGQGNTEAFFGQGTRLTVV.

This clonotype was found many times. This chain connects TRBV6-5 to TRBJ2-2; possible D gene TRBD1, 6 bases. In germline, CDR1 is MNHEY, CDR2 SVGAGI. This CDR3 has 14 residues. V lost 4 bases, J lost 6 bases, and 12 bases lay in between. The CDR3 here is CASSLQGRAGELFF. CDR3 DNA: TGTGCCAGCAGTTTACAGGGCAGGGCCGGGGAGCTGTTTTTT.

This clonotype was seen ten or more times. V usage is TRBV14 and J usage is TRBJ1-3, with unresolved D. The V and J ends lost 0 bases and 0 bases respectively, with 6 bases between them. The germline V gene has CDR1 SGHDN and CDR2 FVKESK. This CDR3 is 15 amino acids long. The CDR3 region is CASSQDRTSGNTIYF. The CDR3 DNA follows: TGTGCCAGCAGCCAAGATAGGACCTCTGGAAACACCATATATTTT.

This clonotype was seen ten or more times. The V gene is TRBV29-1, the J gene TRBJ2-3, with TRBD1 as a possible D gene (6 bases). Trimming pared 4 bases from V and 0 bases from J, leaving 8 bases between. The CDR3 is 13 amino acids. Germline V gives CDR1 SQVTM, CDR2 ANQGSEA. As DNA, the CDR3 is TGCAGCGTTGTGGGGGCCAGCACAGATACGCAGTATTTT. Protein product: CSVVGASTDTQYF.

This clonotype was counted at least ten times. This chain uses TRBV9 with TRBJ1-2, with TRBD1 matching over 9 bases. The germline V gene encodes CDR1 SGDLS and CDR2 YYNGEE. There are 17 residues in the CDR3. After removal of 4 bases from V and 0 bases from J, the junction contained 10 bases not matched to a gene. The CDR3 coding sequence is TGTGCCAGCAGCTCCCGGACAGGGGATGCCTCTAACTATGGCTACACCTTC. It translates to CASSSRTGDASNYGYTF.

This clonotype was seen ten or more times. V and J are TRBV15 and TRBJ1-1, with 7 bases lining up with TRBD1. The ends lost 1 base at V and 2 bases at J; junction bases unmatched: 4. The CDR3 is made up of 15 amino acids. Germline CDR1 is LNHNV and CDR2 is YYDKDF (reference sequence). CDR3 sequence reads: CATSRGDRANTEAFF. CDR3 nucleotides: TGTGCCACCAGCAGAGGCGACAGGGCAAACACTGAAGCTTTCTTT.

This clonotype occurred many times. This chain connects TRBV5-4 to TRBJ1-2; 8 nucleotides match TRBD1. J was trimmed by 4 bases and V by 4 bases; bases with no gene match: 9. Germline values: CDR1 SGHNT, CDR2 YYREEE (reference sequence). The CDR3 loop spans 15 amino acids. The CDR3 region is CASSPGGQELYGYTF. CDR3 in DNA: TGTGCCAGCAGCCCCGGGGGACAGGAACTCTATGGCTACACCTTC.

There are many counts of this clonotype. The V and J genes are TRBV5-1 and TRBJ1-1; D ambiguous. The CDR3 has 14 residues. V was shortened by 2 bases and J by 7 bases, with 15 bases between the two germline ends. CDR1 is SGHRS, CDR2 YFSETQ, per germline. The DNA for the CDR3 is TGCGCCAGCAGCTTTGGCGGAGCCTCTAATGAAGCTTTCTTT. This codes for CASSFGGASNEAFF.

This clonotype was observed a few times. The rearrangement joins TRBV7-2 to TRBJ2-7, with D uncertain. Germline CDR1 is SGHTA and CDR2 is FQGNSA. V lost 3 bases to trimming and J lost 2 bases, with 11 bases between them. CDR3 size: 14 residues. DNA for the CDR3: TGTGCCAGCAGCTTGACGACCCTCCCCTACGAGCAGTACTTC. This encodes CASSLTTLPYEQYF.

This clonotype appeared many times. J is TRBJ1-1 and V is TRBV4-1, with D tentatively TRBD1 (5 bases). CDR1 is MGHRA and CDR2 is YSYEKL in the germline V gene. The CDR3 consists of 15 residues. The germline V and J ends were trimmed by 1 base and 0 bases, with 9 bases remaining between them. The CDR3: CASSQVGRVNTEAFF. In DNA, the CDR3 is TGCGCCAGCAGCCAAGTCGGCAGGGTGAACACTGAAGCTTTCTTT.

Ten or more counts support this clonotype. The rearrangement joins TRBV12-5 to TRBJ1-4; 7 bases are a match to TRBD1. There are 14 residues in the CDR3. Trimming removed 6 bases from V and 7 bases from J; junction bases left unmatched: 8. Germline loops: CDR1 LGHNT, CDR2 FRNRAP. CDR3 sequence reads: CASGTTGFGEKLFF. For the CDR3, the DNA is TGTGCTAGTGGCACGACAGGGTTCGGTGAAAAACTGTTTTTT. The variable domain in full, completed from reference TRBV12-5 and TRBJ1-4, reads DARVTQTPRHKVTEMGQEVTMRCQPILGHNTVFWYRQTMMQGLELLAYFRNRAPLDDSGMPKDRFSAEMPDATLATLKIQPSEPRDSAVYFCASGTTGFGEKLFFGSGTQLSVL.

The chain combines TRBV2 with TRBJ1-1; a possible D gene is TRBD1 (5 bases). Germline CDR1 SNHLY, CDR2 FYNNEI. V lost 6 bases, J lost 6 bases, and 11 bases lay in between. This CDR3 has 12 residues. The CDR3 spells CASRDMWAEAFF. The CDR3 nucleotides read TGTGCCAGCAGGGACATGTGGGCTGAAGCTTTCTTT. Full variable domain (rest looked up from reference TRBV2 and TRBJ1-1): EPEVTQTPSHQVTQMGQEVILRCVPISNHLYFYWYRQILGQKVEFLVSFYNNEISEKSEIFDDQFSVERPDGSNFTLKIRSTKLEDSAMYFCASRDMWAEAFFGQGTRLTVV.

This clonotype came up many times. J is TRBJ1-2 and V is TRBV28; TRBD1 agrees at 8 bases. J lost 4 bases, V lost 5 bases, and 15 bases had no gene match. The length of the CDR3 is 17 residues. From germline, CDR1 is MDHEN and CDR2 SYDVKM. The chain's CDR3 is CASSPRQDRVFIYGYTF. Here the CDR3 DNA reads TGTGCCAGCAGTCCTAGGCAGGACAGGGTCTTTATCTATGGCTACACCTTC.

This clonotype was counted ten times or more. The CDR3 sequence is CASSADLKTQYF. The CDR3 coding sequence is TGTGCCAGCAGCGCAGACTTGAAGACCCAGTACTTC. This chain joins TRBV9 and TRBJ2-5; no definite D call. The CDR3 is 12 residues long. V lost 3 bases, J lost 6 bases, and 9 bases lay in between. The germline gives CDR1 SGDLS, CDR2 YYNGEE.

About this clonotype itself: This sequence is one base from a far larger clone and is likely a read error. The CDR3 reads CASSHTAGQSQPQHF. The CDR3, as DNA: TGTGCCAGCAGTCATACGGCAGGGCAAAGTCAGCCCCAGCATTTT. The rearrangement joins TRBV6-4 to TRBJ1-5, with D possibly matching TRBD1 (5 bases). The germline CDR1 and CDR2 sequences are MRHNA and SNTAGT. V gave up 5 bases and J gave up 6 bases, with 17 bases separating them. The CDR3 has 15 amino acids.

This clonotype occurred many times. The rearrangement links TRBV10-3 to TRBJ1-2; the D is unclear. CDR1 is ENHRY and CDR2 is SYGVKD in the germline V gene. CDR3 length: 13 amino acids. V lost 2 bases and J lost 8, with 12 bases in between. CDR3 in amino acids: CAISETQEEGYTF. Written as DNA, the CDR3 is TGTGCCATCAGTGAGACCCAGGAAGAAGGCTACACCTTC.

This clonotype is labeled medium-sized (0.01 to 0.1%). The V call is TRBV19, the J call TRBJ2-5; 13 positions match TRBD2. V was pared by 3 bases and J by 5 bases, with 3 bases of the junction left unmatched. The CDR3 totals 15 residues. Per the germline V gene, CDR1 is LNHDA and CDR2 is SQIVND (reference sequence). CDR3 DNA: TGTGCCAGTAGTATGGGGACTAGCGGGGTGGAGACCCAGTACTTC. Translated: CASSMGTSGVETQYF. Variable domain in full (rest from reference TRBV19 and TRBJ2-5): DGGITQSPKYLFRKEGQNVTLSCEQNLNHDAMYWYRQDPGQGLRLIYYSQIVNDFQKGDIAEGYSVSREKKESFPLTVTSAQKNPTAFYLCASSMGTSGVETQYFGPGTRLLVL.

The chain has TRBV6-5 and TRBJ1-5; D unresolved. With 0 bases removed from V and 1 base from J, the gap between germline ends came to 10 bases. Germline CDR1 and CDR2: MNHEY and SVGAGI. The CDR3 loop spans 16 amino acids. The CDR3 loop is CASSYSFRRSNQPQHF. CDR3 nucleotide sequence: TGTGCCAGCAGTTACTCGTTTCGGAGGAGCAATCAGCCCCAGCATTTT.